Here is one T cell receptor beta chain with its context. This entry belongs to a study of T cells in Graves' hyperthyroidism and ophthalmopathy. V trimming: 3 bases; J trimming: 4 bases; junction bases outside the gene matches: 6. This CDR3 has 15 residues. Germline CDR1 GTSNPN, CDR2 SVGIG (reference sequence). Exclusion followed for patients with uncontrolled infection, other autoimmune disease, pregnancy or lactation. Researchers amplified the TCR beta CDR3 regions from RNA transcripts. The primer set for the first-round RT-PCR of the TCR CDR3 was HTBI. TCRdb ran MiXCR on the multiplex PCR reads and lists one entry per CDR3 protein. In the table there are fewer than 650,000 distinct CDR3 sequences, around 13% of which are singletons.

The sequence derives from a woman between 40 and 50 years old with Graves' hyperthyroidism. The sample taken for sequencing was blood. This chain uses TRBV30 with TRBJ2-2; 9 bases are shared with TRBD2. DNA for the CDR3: TGTGCCTGGAGGCGCCTAGCGGGAAGCACCGGGGAGCTGTTTTTT. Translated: CAWRRLAGSTGELFF.